This entry lists 13 T cell receptor beta chains sequenced from one sample in a study of shared clonotypes between healthy human individuals. CD45RO-negative, CCR7-positively selected cells formed the naive CD8 fraction, excluding terminally differentiated effector memory CD45RA+ cells. The data were produced by immunoSEQ multiplex PCR, yet TCRdb's version contains in-frame clones alone and is incomplete. The sample has approximately 650,000 clones; 95% to 96% are singletons. What was sequenced was naive CD8+ T cells sorted from blood. These receptors were obtained from a woman younger than 45 in good health.

The rearrangement uses TRBV2 and TRBJ2-5; D gene ambiguous. Germline CDR1 SNHLY, CDR2 FYNNEI. The CDR3 is 13 amino acids. Trimming removed 2 bases from V and 2 bases from J, with 6 bases in between. DNA for the CDR3: TGTGCCAGCAGTGAAACTTTTCAAGAGACCCAGTACTTC. It codes for CASSETFQETQYF.

The chain joins TRBV4-1 to TRBJ2-5; 7 bases map to TRBD2. Per the germline V gene, CDR1 is MGHRA and CDR2 is YSYEKL. V was pared by 2 bases and J by 2 bases, with 8 bases of the junction left unmatched. This CDR3 contains 16 residues. The CDR3 coding sequence is TGCGCCAGCAGCCAAATCGAGGCTAGCGGACAAGAGACCCAGTACTTC. The encoded protein is CASSQIEASGQETQYF.

The V and J genes are TRBV19 and TRBJ1-1; tentatively, D is TRBD1 (5 bases). The CDR3 runs 14 residues. The V gene lost 5 bases and the J gene lost 5 bases, with 15 bases spanning the gap. The germline gives CDR1 LNHDA, CDR2 SQIVND (reference sequence). CDR3 in DNA: TGTGCCAGTAGTCCCGTGGGGACGGCGACTGAAGCTTTCTTT. This translates into CASSPVGTATEAFF.

V is TRBV5-1 and J is TRBJ2-7, with D perhaps TRBD1 (6 bases). The CDR3 covers 15 residues. The V gene lost 0 bases and the J gene lost 2 bases, with 12 bases spanning the gap. From germline, CDR1 is SGHRS and CDR2 YFSETQ. DNA of the CDR3: TGCGCCAGCAGCTTGGCAACAGGGTGGGCCTACGAGCAGTACTTC. Translated: CASSLATGWAYEQYF. Complete variable domain (other parts from reference TRBV5-1 and TRBJ2-7): KAGVTQTPRYLIKTRGQQVTLSCSPISGHRSVSWYQQTPGQGLQFLFEYFSETQRNKGNFPGRFSGRQFSNSRSEMNVSTLELGDSALYLCASSLATGWAYEQYFGPGTRLTVT.

The chain recombines TRBV15 with TRBJ2-3; TRBD1 matches at 8 bases. In germline, CDR1 is LNHNV, CDR2 YYDKDF (reference sequence). V shed 3 bases and J 2 bases; nucleotides not matched to a gene: 4. The CDR3 runs to 15 residues. In nucleotides, the CDR3 is TGTGCCACCAGCAGGGACAGGGCCCCCACAGATACGCAGTATTTT. Its translation is CATSRDRAPTDTQYF.

V usage is TRBV5-6 and J usage is TRBJ1-3; D gene ambiguous. The CDR3 loop spans 19 amino acids. Germline V gene lookup returns CDR1 SGHDT and CDR2 YYEEEE. Trimming stripped 0 bases from V and 4 bases from J, with 23 bases between. CDR3 region: CASSLAPGNIRTAGNTIYF. The DNA of the CDR3 is TGTGCCAGCAGCTTGGCCCCCGGGAATATTCGGACGGCGGGAAACACCATATATTTT.

This chain uses TRBV7-9 with TRBJ1-4; D gene uncertain. This CDR3 region has 18 residues. The V end lost 0 bases, the J end lost 4 bases, and 18 bases lay between the germline ends. CDR1 and CDR2 (germline): SEHNR, FQNEAQ (reference sequence). The CDR3 region is CASSLALVRRWDNEKLFF. DNA of the CDR3: TGTGCCAGCAGCTTAGCCTTGGTTCGGAGGTGGGATAATGAAAAACTGTTTTTT.

The V gene is TRBV28, the J gene TRBJ2-7; D is possibly TRBD1 or TRBD2 (5 bases each). The V end was cut by 8 bases, the J end by 0 bases, with 14 bases between. Germline V gene sequence: CDR1 MDHEN, CDR2 SYDVKM. The CDR3 sequence is 14 residues long. CDR3 region: CASGGPSSSYEQYF. The DNA for the CDR3 is TGTGCCAGCGGGGGTCCTTCGAGCTCCTACGAGCAGTACTTC.

The rearrangement links TRBV5-4 to TRBJ1-2; TRBD1 matches at 9 bases. Germline CDR1 reads SGHNT; CDR2 reads YYREEE (reference sequence). The length of the CDR3 is 14 residues. V lost 0 bases and J lost 5; bases outside the gene matches: 2. The CDR3 spells CASSLGGQGYGYTF. CDR3 sequence (DNA): TGTGCCAGCAGCTTGGGGGGACAGGGTTATGGCTACACCTTC. The full variable domain, its missing parts supplied by reference TRBV5-4 and TRBJ1-2, is ETGVTQSPTHLIKTRGQQVTLRCSSQSGHNTVSWYQQALGQGPQFIFQYYREEENGRGNFPPRFSGLQFPNYSSELNVNALELDDSALYLCASSLGGQGYGYTFGSGTRLTVV.

This clone has a single count. This chain joins TRBV28 and TRBJ2-1; D is possibly TRBD1 (5 bases). Trimming pared 11 bases from V and 8 bases from J, leaving 19 bases between. Germline loops: CDR1 MDHEN, CDR2 SYDVKM. The CDR3 length is 13 residues. The CDR3 loop reads CALGDPGYHEQFF. CDR3 DNA sequence: TGTGCCCTCGGCGACCCAGGGTACCATGAGCAGTTCTTC.

The rearrangement uses TRBV2 and TRBJ2-7; perhaps TRBD2 as D (6 bases). This CDR3 is built from 13 residues. Germline values: CDR1 SNHLY, CDR2 FYNNEI. Trimming removed 5 bases at V and 5 bases at J, with 13 bases between. The CDR3 spells CASSPPGDHEQYF. The CDR3 nucleotides read TGTGCCAGCAGTCCTCCGGGGGACCACGAGCAGTACTTC.

The genes are TRBV4-1 and TRBJ2-2; 7 nucleotides line up with TRBD2. Germline CDR1 reads MGHRA; CDR2 reads YSYEKL. J lost 4 bases, V lost 4 bases, and 6 bases had no gene match. The CDR3 runs to 15 residues. CDR3 DNA: TGCGCCAGCAGCCTTTTGGGACTACCCACCGGGGAGCTGTTTTTT. Amino acids: CASSLLGLPTGELFF.

This clone showed up just a few times. The same CDR3 arises from other DNA sequences in this sample as well. The chain carries TRBV5-6 and TRBJ2-7; a possible D gene is TRBD1 (5 bases). The V end lost 1 base, the J end lost 3 bases, and 5 bases lay between the germline ends. The CDR3 loop spans 12 amino acids. Germline CDR1 and CDR2: SGHDT and YYEEEE. The CDR3 spells CASSLQGYEQYF. CDR3 DNA: TGTGCCAGCAGCTTGCAGGGCTACGAGCAGTACTTC.